This T cell receptor (beta chain) is drawn from a study of radiation and T cells in renal cell carcinoma. Time point meaning: baseline pretreatment blood. Noted treatment: 15 Gy SBRT to primary tumor, nephrectomy 4 weeks later. V was trimmed by 3 bases and J by 4 bases, leaving 10 bases between them. CDR3 length: 14 residues. The V gene's germline CDR1 is MNHNY and CDR2 SVGAGI (reference sequence). Assay used: immunoSEQ multiplex PCR; TCRdb lists only in-frame clones, some missing. The sample contains around 94,000 clones, around nine tenths of which appear only once. The source was blood, collected from a patient whose treatment included radiotherapy and nephrectomy. This rearrangement joins TRBV6-6 to TRBJ2-1; D uncertain. The receptor was isolated from a man between 45 and 60 years old with renal cell carcinoma. Here the CDR3 reads CASSYGEGYNEQFF. CDR3 DNA: TGTGCCAGCAGTTATGGGGAAGGGTACAATGAGCAGTTCTTC.